Listed below are T cell receptor beta chains from one sample, sequenced in a study of CD8 T cells in Susac syndrome. MiXCR, run by TCRdb on the immunoSEQ multiplex PCR reads, gives a single entry per CDR3 protein. Here the sample spans about 400,000 distinct CDR3 sequences, approximately 85% being singletons. The sequencing input was CD8+ T cells from PBMCs. The receptors were sampled from a human donor with multiple sclerosis. CDR3s include the opening cysteine and the closing phenylalanine or tryptophan. The D gene is left open where the match is weak. Size is omitted from some rows. Given values are once, few, many or a class for expanded clones.

j_call | v_call | d_call | clone_size | cdr3_nt | cdr3_aa
TRBJ2-3 | TRBV5-1 | NA | few | TGCGCCAGCACGGGCGGGAAGTCTAGCACAGATACGCAGTATTTT | CASTGGKSSTDTQYF
TRBJ1-1 | TRBV30 | NA | NA | TGTGCCTGGAGTGTACTGGGACACAGCACTGAAGCTTTCTTT | CAWSVLGHSTEAFF
TRBJ1-2 | TRBV27 | NA | NA | TGTGCCAGCAGTTTACGAACGCCCCACTATGGCTACACCTTC | CASSLRTPHYGYTF
TRBJ2-5 | TRBV3-1 | NA | NA | TGTGCCAGCAGCCAAGAATGGACAACGGGCGACGAGACCCAGTACTTC | CASSQEWTTGDETQYF
TRBJ2-7 | TRBV28 | NA | NA | TGTGCCAGCAGTTTCTGGGGAGAGGGCTACGAGCAGTACTTC | CASSFWGEGYEQYF
TRBJ2-7 | TRBV7-9 | NA | NA | TGTGCCAGCAGCACAGATGGGGTGGCCTACGAGCAGTACTTC | CASSTDGVAYEQYF
TRBJ2-2 | TRBV7-9 | NA | NA | TGTGCCCCGGACCTGAGGGTCGGGGAGCTGTTTTTT | CAPDLRVGELFF
TRBJ1-1 | TRBV5-4 | NA | NA | TGTGCCAGCAGCGTAGGCCCTACGAACACTGAAGCTTTCTTT | CASSVGPTNTEAFF
TRBJ2-1 | TRBV11-1 | TRBD2 | NA | TGTGCCAGCAGCTCGAGAGGAGGACTAGCGGGAGGGTCCTCCTCCTACAATGAGCAGTTCTTC | CASSSRGGLAGGSSSYNEQFF
TRBJ2-7 | TRBV9 | NA | NA | TGTGCCAGCAGCTCAAACCCACTCTACGAGCAGTACTTC | CASSSNPLYEQYF
TRBJ2-3 | TRBV3-1 | NA | NA | TGTGCCAGCAGCCCCGTTGTTCTTAGCACAGATACGCAGTATTTT | CASSPVVLSTDTQYF
TRBJ1-2 | TRBV4-1 | TRBD1 | NA | TGCGCCAGCAGCCAAGGGAGTGAGACAGGGGGATTATATGGCTACACCTTC | CASSQGSETGGLYGYTF
TRBJ2-6 | TRBV4-1 | NA | NA | TGCGCCAGCAGCCAGAGAGACTCTGGGGCCAACGTCCTGACTTTC | CASSQRDSGANVLTF
TRBJ2-1 | TRBV29-1 | TRBD2 | once | TGCAGCGTCGTTGCCCCGGGACTAGCGGGAGGGCCTCTCTTC | CSVVAPGLAGGPLF
TRBJ2-3 | TRBV11-3 | TRBD1 | NA | TGTGCCAGCAGCAATTTGGGACAGGGAGGCACAGATACGCAGTATTTT | CASSNLGQGGTDTQYF
TRBJ1-1 | TRBV7-9 | NA | NA | TGTGCCAGCAGCTTAGCTCCGCGGATCAACACTGAAGCTTTCTTT | CASSLAPRINTEAFF
TRBJ1-6 | TRBV4-1 | NA | NA | TGCGCCAGCAGCCAAGTTTTCCCGGAGGGCGGCGGTTCACCCCTCCACTTT | CASSQVFPEGGGSPLHF
TRBJ1-1 | TRBV5-1 | NA | NA | TGCGCCAGCGGCTTGGGGCGGCCGAACACTGAAGCTTTCTTT | CASGLGRPNTEAFF
TRBJ2-2 | TRBV11-2 | NA | NA | TGTGCCAGCAGCCTCCCCGACCGGGAAGACACCGGGGAGCTGTTTTTT | CASSLPDREDTGELFF
TRBJ2-5 | TRBV7-9 | NA | NA | TGTGCCAGCAGCCACCCCCGGGGGCTTGCAGACGAGACCCAGTACTTC | CASSHPRGLADETQYF
TRBJ2-1 | TRBV12-3/TRBV12-4 | NA | few | TGTGCCAGCAGTTTGTCAAGCCCCGCATACAATGAGCAGTTCTTC | CASSLSSPAYNEQFF
TRBJ2-7 | TRBV2 | TRBD2 | NA | TGTGCCAGCAGTTTCCCTAGCGGGAGGAAGAACGAGCAGTACTTC | CASSFPSGRKNEQYF
TRBJ2-1 | TRBV27 | NA | NA | TGTGCCAGCAGTCCGGTAGGGGAGTGGGATGAGCAGTTCTTC | CASSPVGEWDEQFF
TRBJ1-1 | TRBV12-3/TRBV12-4 | NA | NA | TGTGCCAGCAGCGAACCGGGACACACAGAGGGTTTCTTT | CASSEPGHTEGFF
TRBJ2-1 | TRBV2 | TRBD2 | NA | TGTGCCAGCAAGGGTCGGGGGGTCGCCTACAATGAGCAGTTCTTC | CASKGRGVAYNEQFF
TRBJ2-3 | TRBV14 | TRBD1 | NA | TGTGCCAGCAGCCAAGATCTGGCCGAAGGACAGGGGTTTACAGATACGCAGTATTTT | CASSQDLAEGQGFTDTQYF
TRBJ2-5 | TRBV29-1 | TRBD2 | NA | TGCAGCGTTGTACAGCGAGCGGGGGGTTCGTGGGAGACCCAGTACTTC | CSVVQRAGGSWETQYF
TRBJ2-7 | TRBV12-5 | NA | NA | TGTGCTAGTGCCCCCTTCTCCGGGCAGATCCACGAGCAGTACTTC | CASAPFSGQIHEQYF
TRBJ2-5 | TRBV14 | NA | NA | TGTGCCAGCAGCCAATTAGGTGGGCAGGCCCCGGAGACCCAGTACTTC | CASSQLGGQAPETQYF
TRBJ2-7 | TRBV9 | NA | NA | TGTGCCAGCAGCTCCCGGCAGGGTAAGGACGAGCAGTACTTC | CASSSRQGKDEQYF
TRBJ2-1 | TRBV7-3 | NA | NA | TGTGCCAGCAGCTCGAGACCAGGCCTAGCCCGTTTTGAGAATGAGCAGTTCTTC | CASSSRPGLARFENEQFF
TRBJ2-7 | TRBV5-1 | NA | NA | TGCGCCAGCAGCCCCGGGACACTAAACTACGAGCAGTACTTC | CASSPGTLNYEQYF
TRBJ1-1 | TRBV5-1 | NA | NA | TGCGCCAGCAACCCACCACCCGGAGTCTTTGGAGTGACTGAAGCTTTCTTT | CASNPPPGVFGVTEAFF
TRBJ1-2 | TRBV10-3 | NA | few | TGTGCCATCAGTCCTAGGAGGGGAGGTGGCTACACCTTC | CAISPRRGGGYTF
TRBJ1-3 | TRBV4-1 | NA | NA | TGCGCCAGCAGCCAAGATGGGGGAGCTGGAAACACCATATATTTT | CASSQDGGAGNTIYF
TRBJ1-1 | TRBV20-1 | NA | NA | TGCAGTGCTAGGGGTTTTGGAACGAACCCTGAAGCTTTCTTT | CSARGFGTNPEAFF
TRBJ2-5 | TRBV4-1 | NA | NA | TGCGCCAGCAGCCAGGTAGTACGAGAGACCCAGTACTTC | CASSQVVRETQYF
TRBJ2-7 | TRBV20-1 | TRBD2 | NA | TGCAGTGCTAGGGCGACTAGCGAGGTCTACGAGCAGTACTTC | CSARATSEVYEQYF
TRBJ1-1 | TRBV10-1 | NA | NA | TGCGCCAGCAGACTTGGGACAACGACTGAAGCTTTCTTT | CASRLGTTTEAFF
TRBJ1-5 | TRBV4-1 | NA | NA | TGCGCCAGCAGCCAAGAATTCAGGGGCAGCAATCAGCCCCAGCATTTT | CASSQEFRGSNQPQHF
TRBJ2-5 | TRBV29-1 | TRBD2 | NA | TGCAGCGTCCTCACTAGCGGGGGAAAGAGAGGAGGACCAGAGGAGACCCAGTACTTC | CSVLTSGGKRGGPEETQYF
TRBJ2-4 | TRBV12-3/TRBV12-4 | TRBD1 | NA | TGTGCCAGCAGTACCTACAGGGGGTCCAAAAACATTCAGTACTTC | CASSTYRGSKNIQYF
TRBJ2-3 | TRBV3-1 | TRBD2 | NA | TGTGCCAGCAGCGGGGGGGTTCAATTGGATACGCAGTATTTT | CASSGGVQLDTQYF
TRBJ2-5 | TRBV7-9 | NA | NA | TGTGCCAGCAGCTTAGAATTGCAGGGTGAGACCCAGTACTTC | CASSLELQGETQYF
TRBJ2-1 | TRBV6-5 | TRBD2 | once | TGTGCCAGCAGTTACCGCGGGAGCCACAATGAGCAGTTCTTC | CASSYRGSHNEQFF
TRBJ2-3 | TRBV19 | NA | NA | TGTGCCAGTAGTATTGGCAGCACAGATACGCAGTATTTT | CASSIGSTDTQYF
TRBJ1-1 | TRBV4-1 | NA | NA | TGCGCCAGCAGGAACTACAGGAATAAGAACACTGAAGCTTTCTTT | CASRNYRNKNTEAFF
TRBJ2-7 | TRBV30 | NA | NA | TGTGCCTGGAGCGGGGGGCCCTACGAGCAGTACTTC | CAWSGGPYEQYF
TRBJ1-6 | TRBV6-1 | NA | once | TGTGCCAGCAGTGAAGCCTCGGGGCAGACTCTTAATTCACCCCTCCACTTT | CASSEASGQTLNSPLHF
TRBJ2-7 | TRBV6-1 | TRBD1 | NA | TGTGCCAGCAGTGAAGAGGCGGGACAGGGCTTCTACGAGCAGTACTTC | CASSEEAGQGFYEQYF
TRBJ2-7 | TRBV5-6 | NA | NA | TGTGCCAGCAGCTTAGGTGCCCAGAACCGCTACGAGCAGTACTTC | CASSLGAQNRYEQYF
TRBJ2-7 | TRBV15 | NA | NA | TGTGCCACCAGCAGAAGAGTTGAGTACGAGCAGTACTTC | CATSRRVEYEQYF
TRBJ2-7 | TRBV4-1 | TRBD1 | NA | TGCGCCAGCAGCCACCTACAGGGGGCCTCGTACGAGCAGTACTTC | CASSHLQGASYEQYF
TRBJ2-5 | TRBV28 | NA | NA | TGTGCCAGCAGTTTGGGGCCCACAGAACTCCAAGAGACCCAGTACTTC | CASSLGPTELQETQYF
TRBJ1-1 | TRBV6-5 | NA | few | TGTGCCAGCAGTTACGAGGTCGGACGAGCGACTGAAGCTTTCTTT | CASSYEVGRATEAFF
TRBJ1-2 | TRBV7-9 | TRBD1 | NA | TGTGCCAGCAGCTCCTCGCAAGGGGGCGTTGATGATGGCTACACCTTC | CASSSSQGGVDDGYTF
TRBJ1-2 | TRBV5-4 | NA | NA | TGTGCCAGCAGCTCCCGTGGGGGTCAAGGTCGTGGCTACACCTTC | CASSSRGGQGRGYTF
TRBJ2-5 | TRBV20-1 | TRBD1 | NA | TGCAGTGCTTTGGACAGGGACCCCTACGAGACCCAGTACTTC | CSALDRDPYETQYF
TRBJ1-5 | TRBV27 | NA | NA | TGTGCCAGCAGTCCCACCTTTAGGACAGCATATAGCAATCAGCCCCAGCATTTT | CASSPTFRTAYSNQPQHF